Listed here are 19 T cell receptor beta chains from one sample, sequenced in a study of identical twins. MiXCR was run by TCRdb on the 5' RACE reads, yielding one entry per CDR3 protein. This sample carries 250,000 to 350,000 distinct CDR3 sequences, roughly 9% of them seen once, and the ten largest clones take around 7.1%. These records were also assigned to another study, of yellow fever vaccine responses in identical twins.

The sample taken for sequencing was CD8+ T cells sorted from blood. The receptor set was obtained from a woman aged 18-35 years in good health.

The gene calls are TRBV4-3 and TRBJ2-1, with unresolved D. The CDR3 has 16 amino acids. Trimming took off 0 bases at V and 1 base at J, with 10 bases between the two ends. Germline V gene data show CDR1 as LGHNA and CDR2 as YSLEER. CDR3: CASSQDSAISYNEQFF. CDR3 bases: TGCGCCAGCAGCCAAGACTCAGCTATTTCCTACAATGAGCAGTTCTTC.

This clonotype was seen many times. The J gene is TRBJ2-1, the V gene TRBV4-3; 7 nucleotides line up with TRBD1. The CDR3 covers 16 residues. V lost 1 base and J lost 7; bases outside the gene matches: 10. Germline CDR1 is LGHNA and CDR2 is YSLEER. The DNA for the CDR3 is TGCGCCAGCAGCCAAGCCCCCGACAGGGCCGGGAATGAGCAGTTCTTC. Its translation is CASSQAPDRAGNEQFF.

This clonotype came up many times. The chain is built from TRBV7-9 and TRBJ1-1; tentative D call: TRBD1 (6 bases). Looked up from germline, CDR1 is SEHNR and CDR2 is FQNEAQ (reference sequence). The CDR3 has 14 residues. V lost 4 bases to trimming and J lost 1 base, with 10 bases between them. CDR3 nucleotides: TGTGCCAGCAGCTACCCGACAGGGAACACTGAAGCTTTCTTT. Residues: CASSYPTGNTEAFF.

This clonotype has at least ten counts. The genes are TRBV7-9 and TRBJ2-2; maybe TRBD1 (6 bases). V was clipped by 4 bases and J by 3 bases, with 18 bases between them. Germline CDR1 reads SEHNR; CDR2 reads FQNEAQ (reference sequence). The CDR3 extends over 17 amino acids. This CDR3 reads CASSSTNLDSYTGELFF. CDR3 bases: TGTGCCAGCAGCTCAACTAATTTGGACAGCTACACCGGGGAGCTGTTTTTT.

This clonotype was seen repeatedly, ten times or more. The rearrangement joins TRBV20-1 to TRBJ1-5, with TRBD1 as a possible D gene (6 bases). CDR3 length equals 14 residues. V gave up 5 bases and J gave up 6 bases, with 17 bases separating them. Germline V gives CDR1 DFQATT, CDR2 SNEGSKA (reference sequence). The CDR3, as DNA: TGCAGTGCTCGAAATTTGCAGGGGAGTCAGCCCCAGCATTTT. Translating gives CSARNLQGSQPQHF.

This clonotype has ten or more counts. The genes are TRBV6-5 and TRBJ2-3; the match to TRBD2 covers 8 bases. Germline-derived CDR1 and CDR2 are MNHEY and SVGAGI. The CDR3 is 15 amino acids. V lost 4 bases, J lost 3 bases, and 6 bases stayed unmatched. CDR3 DNA: TGTGCCAGCAGTTCCCTTGTAGCGGGAACAGATACGCAGTATTTT. Amino acid sequence: CASSSLVAGTDTQYF.

Points on this clonotype: At one of its ends the junction is not consistent with the germline gene, which may arise from a read error. The chain has TRBV7-7 and TRBJ2-2; D remains ambiguous. CDR1 is SSHAT and CDR2 is FNYEAQ in the germline V gene (reference sequence). This CDR3 is built from 14 residues. CDR3 region: CASSLLKFSGELFF. The CDR3 region has the DNA TGTGCTAGCAGCCTTCTTAAGTTTTCCGGGGAGCTGTTTTTT.

This clonotype has ten or more counts. The chain uses TRBV24-1 and TRBJ2-2, with 8 bases aligning to TRBD1. The junction had 16 bases not matched to a gene; V was cut back by 11 bases and J by 0 bases. Germline V gene lookup returns CDR1 KGHDR and CDR2 SFDVKD. The CDR3 length is 18 residues. For the CDR3, the DNA is TGTGCCAGTAATAGACAGGGGACCCTAATAACGAACACCGGGGAGCTGTTTTTT. This translates into CASNRQGTLITNTGELFF.

The chain uses TRBV4-3 and TRBJ2-6; D uncertain. Germline-derived CDR1 and CDR2 are LGHNA and YSLEER. With 1 base removed from V and 2 bases from J, the gap between germline ends came to 6 bases. The CDR3 is made up of 15 amino acids. CDR3 nucleotide sequence: TGCGCCAGCAGCCAAGGTTCAGCTGGGGCCAACGTCCTGACTTTC. It is translated as CASSQGSAGANVLTF.

This chain links TRBV20-1 with TRBJ2-7; 8 positions agree with TRBD2. The germline V gene has CDR1 DFQATT and CDR2 SNEGSKA (reference sequence). J gave up 2 bases and V 5 bases, and 17 bases lay outside the gene matches. There are 17 residues in the CDR3. The DNA for the CDR3 is TGCAGTGCTCCAGATCGCCCCGGGGGGGGCTTGGCCTACGAGCAGTACTTC. This sequence encodes CSAPDRPGGGLAYEQYF.

Only a few counts were recorded for this clonotype. CDR3 protein: CASSPTSGSAGELFF. CDR3 sequence (DNA): TGTGCCAGCAGCCCTACTAGCGGGTCAGCCGGGGAGCTGTTTTTT. This chain links TRBV7-9 with TRBJ2-2, with 9 bases identical to TRBD2. Germline V gives CDR1 SEHNR, CDR2 FQNEAQ (reference sequence). This CDR3 has 15 residues. V trimming: 5 bases; J trimming: 6 bases; junction bases outside the gene matches: 7.

This clonotype occurred many times. CDR3 bases: TGTGCCAGCAGCCGAAGGTCCTACGAGCAGTACTTC. It codes for CASSRRSYEQYF. The rearrangement uses TRBV12-3 or TRBV12-4 and TRBJ2-7, with D uncertain. Trimming removed 6 bases at V and 1 base at J, with 7 bases between. This CDR3 contains 12 residues.

The V gene is TRBV27, the J gene TRBJ1-1; D is uncertain. Germline lookup yields CDR1 MNHEY and CDR2 SMNVEV (reference sequence). CDR3 length: 13 residues. Deletions cut 6 bases from V and 4 bases from J, with 12 bases between. DNA for the CDR3: TGTGCCAGCAGCCCACTATTAACCACTGAAGCTTTCTTT. Its translation: CASSPLLTTEAFF.

The sample holds a few counts of this clonotype. The genes are TRBV7-3 and TRBJ2-1; 7 bases align to TRBD2. Germline lookup yields CDR1 SGHTA and CDR2 FQGTGA. There are 13 residues in the CDR3. After removal of 5 bases from V and 6 bases from J, the junction contained 4 bases not matched to a gene. The CDR3 sequence is CASSPGGFNEQFF. DNA of the CDR3: TGTGCCAGCAGCCCGGGGGGTTTCAATGAGCAGTTCTTC. The full variable domain, rest sourced from reference TRBV7-3 and TRBJ2-1, is GAGVSQTPSNKVTEKGKYVELRCDPISGHTALYWYRQSLGQGPEFLIYFQGTGAADDSGLPNDRFFAVRPEGSVSTLKIQRTERGDSAVYLCASSPGGFNEQFFGPGTRLTVL.

Many counts were recorded for this clonotype. The genes are TRBV29-1 and TRBJ2-1; D is unclear. CDR3 length: 10 amino acids. CDR1 is SQVTM, CDR2 ANQGSEA, per germline. V lost 2 bases and J lost 7, with 3 bases in between. The CDR3 is CSVESNEQFF. CDR3 DNA sequence: TGCAGCGTTGAATCTAATGAGCAGTTCTTC.

The CDR3 loop reads CATSRGLNIQYF. The CDR3 DNA sequence: TGTGCCACCAGCAGAGGGCTAAACATTCAGTACTTC. This chain uses TRBV15 with TRBJ2-4; D is unresolved. Germline V gene sequence: CDR1 LNHNV, CDR2 YYDKDF (reference sequence). The CDR3 is 12 residues long. V lost 1 base and J lost 6, with 4 bases in between.

This clonotype occurred a few times. The CDR3 sequence is CASSEGQGIQETQYF. In DNA, the CDR3 is TGTGCCAGCAGCGAGGGACAGGGAATCCAAGAGACCCAGTACTTC. This chain connects TRBV7-9 to TRBJ2-5, with TRBD1 matching over 9 bases. This CDR3 comprises 15 residues. Per the germline V gene, CDR1 is SEHNR and CDR2 is FQNEAQ (reference sequence). V dropped 5 bases and J dropped 1; count of bases not matched to a gene: 5.

The chain employs TRBV28 and TRBJ2-7; TRBD2 might be the D (5 bases). CDR1 is MDHEN, CDR2 SYDVKM, per germline. Deletions cut 9 bases from V and 5 bases from J, with 11 bases between. This CDR3 is built from 11 residues. The CDR3 nucleotides read TGTGCCAGTCGGGAAACAAACGAGCAGTACTTC. Amino acid sequence: CASRETNEQYF.

This clonotype was seen a handful of times. V usage is TRBV7-9 and J usage is TRBJ2-7; 8 nucleotides align to TRBD1. Per the germline V gene, CDR1 is SEHNR and CDR2 is FQNEAQ (reference sequence). V shed 6 bases and J 2 bases; nucleotides not matched to a gene: 6. The CDR3 is made up of 14 amino acids. CDR3 protein: CASSSQQGAYEQYF. The DNA of the CDR3 is TGTGCCAGCAGTTCCCAACAGGGGGCCTACGAGCAGTACTTC.